This T cell receptor beta chain was profiled in a study of radiotherapy plus CTLA-4 blockade in lung cancer. Study as a whole: Among all patients, about 19% showed objective responses, while 30% to 35% had disease control.

V lost 0 bases and J 1 base, leaving 12 bases between the germline ends. CDR1 is SGHDN and CDR2 is FVKESK in the germline V gene. CDR3 length: 17 amino acids. The assay was immunoSEQ multiplex PCR, and TCRdb's table has in-frame clones only and misses some. The profile shows about 110,000 clones, about 84% of them singletons. This sequence was found in a human donor with non-small cell lung cancer that progressed on radiotherapy plus ipilimumab. Some clones in this sample may be carry-over from other donors' samples. The specimen comprised peripheral blood, sampled from a patient treated with radiotherapy plus ipilimumab. The chain combines TRBV14 with TRBJ1-4; D remains unclear. CDR3 DNA sequence: TGTGCCAGCAGCCAAGATCGGAGAACGGAAACTAATGAAAAACTGTTTTTT. The encoded protein is CASSQDRRTETNEKLFF. The full variable domain, its missing parts supplied by reference TRBV14 and TRBJ1-4, is EAGVTQFPSHSVIEKGQTVTLRCDPISGHDNLYWYRRVMGKEIKFLLHFVKESKQDESGMPNNRFLAERTGGTYSTLKVQPAELEDSGVYFCASSQDRRTETNEKLFFGSGTQLSVL.